These 7 T cell receptor beta chains share one sample of origin, sequenced in a study of Ad26.COV2.S vaccination and SARS-CoV-2 variants. The method was immunoSEQ multiplex PCR; TCRdb's version includes in-frame clones alone and lacks a portion of them. The sample lists a few hundred thousand clones, over 75% occurring once. Sample treatment: 15 to 20 received Ad26.COV2.S at low or high dose, single or two shots; about 5 received placebo; per-sample allocation not given. Repertoires come from day 63 after the first vaccine or placebo injection. Sequenced material: peripheral blood, taken in a trial of Ad26.COV2.S vaccine versus placebo. These TCRs come from a person between 18 and 59 years old who received the Ad26.COV2.S COVID-19 vaccine or a placebo.

Comment on this clone: Other DNA sequences in the sample encode the same CDR3. CDR3 bases: TGTGCCAGCAGTTTGAGCGGGGCCAACGTCCTGACTTTC. Translation: CASSLSGANVLTF. The chain is built from TRBV28 and TRBJ2-6, with D unresolved. V was shortened by 3 bases and J by 4 bases, with 4 bases between the two germline ends. Germline V gene sequence: CDR1 MDHEN, CDR2 SYDVKM. CDR3 size: 13 residues.

J is TRBJ2-2 and V is TRBV2, with D perhaps assigned TRBD1 or TRBD2 (5 bases each). The CDR3 is made up of 16 amino acids. Trimming cost V 7 bases and J 5 bases, with 20 bases left between them. In germline, CDR1 is SNHLY, CDR2 FYNNEI. The CDR3 DNA sequence: TGTGCCAGCATCGAAGGGGACCAGGGACCGACCGGGGAGCTGTTTTTT. Amino acid sequence: CASIEGDQGPTGELFF.

The chain links TRBV10-2 to TRBJ2-3; D remains ambiguous. This CDR3 contains 17 residues. Germline V gene lookup returns CDR1 WSHSY and CDR2 SAAADI. The ends were cut back, 6 bases at V and 1 base at J, with 20 bases in the middle. The CDR3 DNA reads as TGCGCCAGCAGGCCCTCGCGGAGTGTCTATCGCACAGATACGCAGTATTTT. Its protein product is CASRPSRSVYRTDTQYF.

The chain carries TRBV25-1 and TRBJ2-1, with 7 bases matching TRBD1. V gave up 7 bases and J gave up 2 bases; unmatched junction bases: 5. Germline-derived CDR1 and CDR2 are MGHDK and SYGVNS. This CDR3 is 14 amino acids long. The DNA of the CDR3 is TGTGCCAGCAAAAGGGGACAGACCTACAATGAGCAGTTCTTC. It specifies CASKRGQTYNEQFF.

The rearrangement uses TRBV30 and TRBJ1-5, with 8 bases fitting TRBD1. V lost 2 bases to trimming and J lost 7 bases; unmatched junction nucleotides: 4. The length of the CDR3 is 13 residues. Germline V CDR1 and CDR2: GTSNPN, SVGIG (reference sequence). The CDR3 spells CAWSSTGGQPQHF. The CDR3 bases are TGTGCCTGGAGTTCCACAGGGGGACAGCCCCAGCATTTT.

CDR3 protein: CASSQGVHTGYTF. The CDR3 bases are TGTGCCAGCAGCCAAGGGGTGCATACTGGCTACACCTTC. The V and J genes are TRBV3-1 (or the pseudogene TRBV3-2) and TRBJ1-2; D gene uncertain. This CDR3 spans 13 amino acids. V lost 1 base, J lost 7 bases, and 10 bases lay in between. Germline CDR1 and CDR2: LGHDT and YNNKEL (reference sequence).

V gene TRBV19 combines with J gene TRBJ1-1, with a weak D call TRBD1 (5 bases). The length of the CDR3 is 14 residues. Germline V gene lookup returns CDR1 LNHDA and CDR2 SQIVND (reference sequence). Trimming cost V 2 bases and J 6 bases, with 13 bases left between them. The CDR3: CASSISLTGPEAFF. The CDR3 DNA is TGTGCCAGTAGTATAAGTTTAACAGGTCCTGAAGCTTTCTTT. Combining the CDR3 with reference TRBV19 and TRBJ1-1 gives the whole variable domain DGGITQSPKYLFRKEGQNVTLSCEQNLNHDAMYWYRQDPGQGLRLIYYSQIVNDFQKGDIAEGYSVSREKKESFPLTVTSAQKNPTAFYLCASSISLTGPEAFFGQGTRLTVV.